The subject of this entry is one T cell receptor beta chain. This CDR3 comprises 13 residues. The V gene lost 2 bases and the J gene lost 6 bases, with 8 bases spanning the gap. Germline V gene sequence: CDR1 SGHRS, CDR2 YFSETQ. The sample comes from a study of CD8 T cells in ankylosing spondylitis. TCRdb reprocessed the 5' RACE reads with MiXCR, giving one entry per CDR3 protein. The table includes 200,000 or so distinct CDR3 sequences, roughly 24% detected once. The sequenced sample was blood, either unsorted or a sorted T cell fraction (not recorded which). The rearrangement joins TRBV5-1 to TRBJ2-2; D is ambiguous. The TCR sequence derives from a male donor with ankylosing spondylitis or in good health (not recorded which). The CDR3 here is CASSFDSPGELFF. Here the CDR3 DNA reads TGCGCCAGCAGCTTTGACTCCCCCGGGGAGCTGTTTTTT.